What follows are 21 T cell receptor beta chains derived from one specimen sequenced in a study of cytomegalovirus exposure and HLA in healthy donors. This PCR relied on a set of 60 Vbeta primers and 13 Jbeta primers. Assay used: immunoSEQ multiplex PCR; TCRdb lists only in-frame clones, some missing. The sample includes 100,000 to 150,000 clones, around 80% of them seen just once. The sequencing input was PBMCs. The receptors derive from a woman in her thirties or forties in good health and CMV-seronegative.

Details on this clone: The junction departs from the called germline gene at one end, perhaps through a read error. CDR3 protein: CASVLGQLLDTRYF. In nucleotides, the CDR3 is TGTGCCAGCGTCTTAGGACAGTTATTAGATACGCGGTATTTT. This chain uses TRBV2 with TRBJ2-3; a possible D gene is TRBD1 (6 bases). The length of the CDR3 is 14 residues. Germline loops: CDR1 SNHLY, CDR2 FYNNEI.

This sequence joins TRBV28 and TRBJ2-7, with TRBD1 as a possible D gene (5 bases). Between the trimmed V and J ends, which lost 11 bases and 0 bases, there was a span of 20 bases. Germline CDR1 MDHEN, CDR2 SYDVKM. This CDR3 has 15 residues. This CDR3 reads CAATTKDTLSYEQYF. The CDR3 bases are TGTGCCGCAACTACCAAGGACACGCTCTCCTACGAGCAGTACTTC. Full variable domain (rest looked up from reference TRBV28 and TRBJ2-7): DVKVTQSSRYLVKRTGEKVFLECVQDMDHENMFWYRQDPGLGLRLIYFSYDVKMKEKGDIPEGYSVSREKKERFSLILESASTNQTSMYLCAATTKDTLSYEQYFGPGTRLTVT.

The chain employs TRBV28 and TRBJ2-5, with a tentative D call TRBD2 (5 bases). Matching the DNA end better, TRBJ2-7 makes the J call doubtful. Looked up from germline, CDR1 is MDHEN and CDR2 is SYDVKM. The CDR3 contains 12 residues. The CDR3 is CASSLGGYEQYF. The CDR3 DNA sequence: TGTGCCAGCAGTTTAGGAGGCTACGAGCAGTACTTC.

In the case of this clone: Mismatch with germline at one junction end may stem from a read error. This chain joins TRBV7-9 and TRBJ2-1, with D possibly matching TRBD2 (5 bases). The CDR3 consists of 17 residues. Per the germline V gene, CDR1 is SEHNR and CDR2 is FQNEAQ (reference sequence). CDR3 coding DNA: TGTTCCAGCAGCTTTCGGGTACTAGTGAGGTTGGACAATGAGCAGTTCTTC. It codes for CSSSFRVLVRLDNEQFF. Using reference TRBV7-9 and TRBJ2-1 for the parts outside the CDR3, the full variable domain is DTGVSQNPRHKITKRGQNVTFRCDPISEHNRLYWYRQTLGQGPEFLTYFQNEAQLEKSRLLSDRFSAERPKGSFSTLEIQRTEQGDSAMYLCSSSFRVLVRLDNEQFFGPGTRLTVL.

V and J are TRBV7-3 and TRBJ2-3, with 8 positions matching TRBD2. The germline CDR1 and CDR2 sequences are SGHTA and FQGTGA. The CDR3 is made up of 15 amino acids. The V gene end was trimmed by 1 base and the J gene end by 1 base; junction bases not matched to a gene: 1. DNA of the CDR3: TGTGCCAGCAGCTTAAAACTAGCGGGCACAGATACGCAGTATTTT. Protein sequence: CASSLKLAGTDTQYF.

The V and J genes are TRBV9 and TRBJ2-6, with TRBD2 matching 8 bases. The J segment lost 0 bases and the V segment lost 5 bases, leaving 7 bases of the junction unmatched. CDR1 is SGDLS and CDR2 is YYNGEE in the germline V gene. The CDR3 contains 17 residues. The CDR3 DNA reads TGTGCCAGCAGTACGGGCGGGACTAGCTCTGGGGCCAACGTCCTGACTTTC. Its translation: CASSTGGTSSGANVLTF.

The gene calls are TRBV2 and TRBJ1-2, with 7 positions matching TRBD1. The V and J ends lost 5 bases and 4 bases, in that order; junction bases with no gene match: 7. This CDR3 comprises 14 residues. CDR1 is SNHLY, CDR2 FYNNEI, per germline. DNA for the CDR3: TGTGCCAGCAGTCCCGCGACAGGGTTCTATGGCTACACCTTC. It translates to CASSPATGFYGYTF. Together with reference TRBV2 and TRBJ1-2, the CDR3 gives the full variable domain: EPEVTQTPSHQVTQMGQEVILRCVPISNHLYFYWYRQILGQKVEFLVSFYNNEISEKSEIFDDQFSVERPDGSNFTLKIRSTKLEDSAMYFCASSPATGFYGYTFGSGTRLTVV.

The V call is TRBV5-1, the J call TRBJ2-7, with 9 bases aligning to TRBD1. There are 17 residues in the CDR3. Germline CDR1 reads SGHRS; CDR2 reads YFSETQ. With V trimmed by 0 bases and J by 2 bases, 9 bases remained unmatched. The CDR3 sequence: CASSLGGGTGIPYEQYF. The DNA for the CDR3 is TGCGCCAGCAGCTTGGGTGGCGGGACAGGGATCCCCTACGAGCAGTACTTC.

The chain is built from TRBV28 and TRBJ2-7, with TRBD2 matching 10 bases. V was pared by 5 bases and J by 2 bases, with 9 bases of the junction left unmatched. From germline, CDR1 is MDHEN and CDR2 SYDVKM. CDR3 length: 16 residues. CDR3 in amino acids: CASSALWTSGPYEQYF. In nucleotides, the CDR3 is TGTGCCAGCAGTGCCCTCTGGACTAGCGGTCCCTACGAGCAGTACTTC.

The rearrangement links TRBV27 to TRBJ2-1; 8 nucleotides agree with TRBD2. The germline V gene has CDR1 MNHEY and CDR2 SMNVEV (reference sequence). The CDR3 extends over 15 amino acids. The trim removed 4 bases at V and 10 bases at J, leaving 12 bases unmatched. As DNA, the CDR3 is TGTGCCAGCAGTTACGCAGCGGGGGTAGAGGGGGAGCAGTTCTTC. Amino acid sequence: CASSYAAGVEGEQFF.

J is TRBJ2-7 and V is TRBV27; TRBD1 agrees at 8 bases. Germline CDR1 is MNHEY and CDR2 is SMNVEV (reference sequence). The CDR3 totals 16 residues. The trim removed 5 bases at V and 2 bases at J, leaving 11 bases unmatched. The CDR3, as DNA: TGTGCCAGCAGTACCAACGACAGGGGCTCCCCCTACGAGCAGTACTTC. It specifies CASSTNDRGSPYEQYF.

This sequence joins TRBV19 and TRBJ1-3; 9 bases are a match to TRBD1. The trim removed 9 bases at V and 2 bases at J, leaving 5 bases unmatched. Germline V lookup: CDR1 LNHDA, CDR2 SQIVND (reference sequence). The CDR3 runs 14 residues. The CDR3 region is CASARTGAGNTIYF. The CDR3 DNA follows: TGTGCCAGCGCCAGGACAGGGGCTGGAAACACCATATATTTT.

This clone was observed a single time. The rearrangement joins TRBV5-1 to TRBJ1-1; TRBD1 might be the D (6 bases). This CDR3 has 14 amino acids. CDR1 is SGHRS and CDR2 is YFSETQ in the germline V gene. V lost 2 bases to trimming and J lost 5 bases, with 13 bases between them. The CDR3 reads CASSFRGGSTEAFF. The CDR3 coding sequence is TGCGCCAGCAGCTTCCGGGGGGGCTCGACTGAAGCTTTCTTT.

This clone has just a few counts. This chain links TRBV5-4 with TRBJ2-3; tentative D call: TRBD1 (6 bases). Trimming shortened V by 1 base and J by 2 bases, and 14 bases separated the two germline ends. This CDR3 has 16 amino acids. Looked up from germline, CDR1 is SGHNT and CDR2 is YYREEE (reference sequence). The CDR3 DNA sequence: TGTGCCAGCAGCTTGTACCTTCGGACAGACACAGATACGCAGTATTTT. Its translation is CASSLYLRTDTDTQYF.

The V and J genes are TRBV7-2 and TRBJ2-7; the D gene is possibly TRBD1 (6 bases). The V gene's germline CDR1 is SGHTA and CDR2 FQGNSA. The CDR3 is made up of 14 amino acids. Between the trimmed V and J ends, which lost 3 bases and 6 bases, there was a span of 15 bases. This CDR3 is CASSFQGRRSEQYF. The DNA of the CDR3 is TGTGCCAGCAGCTTTCAGGGGCGGCGAAGCGAGCAGTACTTC.

In its sample, this clone was seen a few times. The rearrangement links TRBV19 to TRBJ2-2; the D gene is possibly TRBD2 (6 bases). V was shortened by 5 bases and J by 4 bases, with 11 bases between the two germline ends. The CDR3 runs 14 residues. CDR1 is LNHDA and CDR2 is SQIVND in the germline V gene (reference sequence). CDR3 in DNA: TGTGCCAGTAGTCAGGGACTGGGCACCGGGGAGCTGTTTTTT. This translates into CASSQGLGTGELFF.

The CDR3 here is CASSVVGRSSGNTIYF. CDR3 coding DNA: TGTGCCAGCAGCGTAGTGGGGAGGAGCTCTGGAAACACCATATATTTT. The chain employs TRBV9 and TRBJ1-3; no reliable D call. The CDR3 sequence is 16 residues long. The germline V and J ends were trimmed by 0 bases and 0 bases, with 10 bases remaining between them. In germline, CDR1 is SGDLS, CDR2 YYNGEE.

This chain links TRBV27 with TRBJ1-2; 7 bases agree with TRBD1. Germline-derived CDR1 and CDR2 are MNHEY and SMNVEV (reference sequence). The CDR3 contains 13 residues. The ends lost 3 bases at V and 8 bases at J; junction bases unmatched: 6. CDR3 residues: CASSLTGIYGYTF. In DNA, the CDR3 is TGTGCCAGCAGTTTGACAGGGATTTACGGCTACACCTTC.

This clone was found once. This rearrangement joins TRBV6-6 to TRBJ1-5; 9 nucleotides align to TRBD1. V shed 6 bases, J shed 10 bases, and the junction held 13 bases outside the gene matches. Germline V gene data show CDR1 as MNHNY and CDR2 as SVGAGI (reference sequence). CDR3 length: 15 residues. As DNA, the CDR3 is TGTGCCAGCAGCTACAGGGGGCGCGACGGGGGTCCCCAGCATTTT. Its translation: CASSYRGRDGGPQHF.

The V gene is TRBV7-2, the J gene TRBJ2-3, with TRBD1 matching 9 bases. This CDR3 has 14 residues. V dropped 5 bases and J dropped 6; count of bases not matched to a gene: 6. From germline, CDR1 is SGHTA and CDR2 FQGNSA. CDR3 sequence reads: CASSPGQGTDTQYF. The CDR3 nucleotides are TGTGCCAGCAGCCCGGGACAGGGTACGGATACGCAGTATTTT. Variable domain in full (rest from reference TRBV7-2 and TRBJ2-3): GAGVSQSPSNKVTEKGKDVELRCDPISGHTALYWYRQSLGQGLEFLIYFQGNSAPDKSGLPSDRFSAERTGGSVSTLTIQRTQQEDSAVYLCASSPGQGTDTQYFGPGTRLTVL.

V and J are TRBV7-9 and TRBJ2-7; D is possibly TRBD2 (6 bases). The CDR3 contains 15 residues. Germline CDR1 reads SEHNR; CDR2 reads FQNEAQ (reference sequence). Trimming stripped 1 base from V and 3 bases from J, with 13 bases between. The CDR3 is CASSLDVGGGYEQYF. CDR3 sequence (DNA): TGTGCCAGCAGCTTAGATGTGGGAGGAGGCTACGAGCAGTACTTC.